The rows below give T cell receptor beta chains drawn from one sample of a study of blood T cells in healthy people across ages. From the 5' RACE reads, TCRdb called clonotypes with MiXCR, one entry per CDR3 protein. Among hundreds of thousands of distinct CDR3 sequences, 24% were seen once, and the ten largest hold just over 8.5%. The sample was also linked to a second study, of T cells of mothers and their children.

The source material was blood. The receptors come from a boy under 18 in good health. The CDR3 runs from the conserved cysteine through the conserved F or W. A D gene is named only where the DNA matches it firmly. Clone size is stated in some rows and not others, as once, few, many or a class when expanded.

>TRBJ2-7|TRBD2|TRBV6-6|few
TGTGCCAGCAGCCCTTATTCTAGCGGAAAACGGTACTTC
CASSPYSSGKRYF
>TRBJ2-1|TRBD2|TRBV28|many
TGTGCCAGCAGTCCAACCCAGCGGGGGGCATATCCCTTCTCCTACAATGAGCAGTTCTTC
CASSPTQRGAYPFSYNEQFF
>TRBJ1-3|.|TRBV6-5|few
TGTGCCAGCAGCAACCCAGGGTTCCCTGGAAACACCATATATTTT
CASSNPGFPGNTIYF
>TRBJ1-2|.|TRBV29-1|.
TGCAGCGTTGAAAACTCCGGAAACTATGGCTACACCTTC
CSVENSGNYGYTF
>TRBJ2-4|TRBD1|TRBV7-7|.
TGTGCTAGCAGCTTACCGAGGGGGCCGAAAAACATTCAGTACTTC
CASSLPRGPKNIQYF
>TRBJ1-1|TRBD1|TRBV5-1|.
TGCGCCAGCAGCTTGAGCTCGCCGAGGGACAGCAAGAACACTGAAGCTTTCTTT
CASSLSSPRDSKNTEAFF
>TRBJ1-1|.|TRBV4-2|.
TGTGCCAGCAGCCAAGCATACAGCTCGAACACTGAAGCTTTCTTT
CASSQAYSSNTEAFF
>TRBJ1-3|.|TRBV6-1|few
TGTGCCAGCAGTGAAGGGACAGCCGTCCGGATCGGAAACACCATATATTTT
CASSEGTAVRIGNTIYF
>TRBJ2-1|TRBD2|TRBV6-6|.
TGTGCCAGCACTCGAGGACTAGTGAATGAGCAGTTCTTC
CASTRGLVNEQFF
>TRBJ1-5|.|TRBV29-1|.
TGCAGCGTTGACTTGGGGGGGCATCAGCCCCAGCATTTT
CSVDLGGHQPQHF
>TRBJ2-3|TRBD2|TRBV7-8|.
TGTGCCAGCAGCTTTCGGACAGCGGGGGCCCTCACAGATACGCAGTATTTT
CASSFRTAGALTDTQYF
>TRBJ1-3|.|TRBV6-1|.
TGTGCCAGCGTAGTGGAGGGGGTGCCCTCTGGAAACACCATATATTTT
CASVVEGVPSGNTIYF
>TRBJ2-3|.|TRBV12-3/TRBV12-4|.
TGTGCCAGCAGTTTAGCGGGGGCCGTCACAGATACGCAGTATTTT
CASSLAGAVTDTQYF
>TRBJ1-4|TRBD1|TRBV28|.
TGTGCCAGCAGTTTACCCGGGACAGGACGTGAAAAACTGTTTTTT
CASSLPGTGREKLFF
>TRBJ1-1|.|TRBV12-3/TRBV12-4|.
TGTGCCAGCAGGACAGACGCCGCCACTGAAGCTTTCTTT
CASRTDAATEAFF
>TRBJ2-7|TRBD2|TRBV7-2|.
TGTGCCAGCAGCCCGCCGGGACTAGCGGGAGTGGGGTACGAGCAGTACTTC
CASSPPGLAGVGYEQYF